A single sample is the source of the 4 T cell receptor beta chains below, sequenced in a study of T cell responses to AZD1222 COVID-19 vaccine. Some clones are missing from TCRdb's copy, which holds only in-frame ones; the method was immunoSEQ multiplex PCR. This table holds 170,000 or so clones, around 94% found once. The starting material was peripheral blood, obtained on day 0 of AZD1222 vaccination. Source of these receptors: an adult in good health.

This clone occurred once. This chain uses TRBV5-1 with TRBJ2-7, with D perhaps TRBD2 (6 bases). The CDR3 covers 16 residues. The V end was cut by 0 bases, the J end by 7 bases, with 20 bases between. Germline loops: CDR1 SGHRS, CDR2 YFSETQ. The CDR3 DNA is TGCGCCAGCAGCTTGGGTCTCTCGCGGGGCCCCCTGGAGCAGTACTTC. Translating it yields CASSLGLSRGPLEQYF.

The CDR3 bases are TGCGCCAGCAGCTTGGAAGGCGGAAACACCATATATTTT. It yields the protein CASSLEGGNTIYF. The chain is built from TRBV5-1 and TRBJ1-3; no clear D gene. Per the germline V gene, CDR1 is SGHRS and CDR2 is YFSETQ. V lost 0 bases to trimming and J lost 4 bases, with 5 bases between them. CDR3 length: 13 amino acids.

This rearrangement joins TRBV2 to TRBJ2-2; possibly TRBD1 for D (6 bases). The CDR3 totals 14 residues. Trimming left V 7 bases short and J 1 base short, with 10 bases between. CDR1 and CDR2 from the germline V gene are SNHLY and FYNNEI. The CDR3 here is CASNGGGNTGELFF. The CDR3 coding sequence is TGTGCCAGCAATGGGGGCGGGAACACCGGGGAGCTGTTTTTT.

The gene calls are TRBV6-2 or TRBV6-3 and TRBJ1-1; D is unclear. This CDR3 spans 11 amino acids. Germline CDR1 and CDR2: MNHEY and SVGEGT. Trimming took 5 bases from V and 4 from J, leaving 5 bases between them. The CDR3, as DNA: TGTGCCAGCAGTGCTTTCACTGAAGCTTTCTTT. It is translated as CASSAFTEAFF.